The rows below give T cell receptor beta chains drawn from one sample of a study of T-cell memory formation after mild COVID-19. Via MiXCR, TCRdb re-called the 5' RACE reads, giving one row per CDR3 protein. In the table there are 350,000 to 500,000 distinct CDR3 sequences, under 20% of which are singletons. The specimen sequenced was PBMCs or a T cell subset sorted from them (not recorded which). The receptors stem from a man aged 18 to 30 who had mild COVID-19 (a few samples of this study predate the infection). Cell type and time point are not known. CDR3s include the opening cysteine and the closing phenylalanine or tryptophan. D genes are given only for firm matches. Part of the rows lack a size; the others show once, few, many or a class for expanded clones.

clone_size j_call d_call v_call cdr3_nt cdr3_aa
few TRBJ1-3 - TRBV20-1 TGCAGTGCTAGAGACCCGTGGGAAACCATATATTTT CSARDPWETIYF
few TRBJ2-1 - TRBV12-3/TRBV12-4 TGTGCCAGCAGTTCTAGCATAGGATACAATGAGCAGTTCTTC CASSSSIGYNEQFF
few TRBJ1-5 - TRBV5-1 TGCGCCAGCAGCTTGGATCCGGGGACGGGGGATACGCAGCATTTT CASSLDPGTGDTQHF
few TRBJ2-1 - TRBV7-3 TGTGCCAGCAGCTTAAGGGCGTCAAATGAGCAGTTCTTC CASSLRASNEQFF
few TRBJ2-1 TRBD2 TRBV3-1 TGTGCCAGCAGCCAAGATTTGAGTAGCGGGGGGTACAATGAGCAGTTCTTC CASSQDLSSGGYNEQFF
- TRBJ1-6 TRBD1 TRBV20-1 TGCAGTGCTTGGAAAGAAACCGAACAGGGGTTCCCACCCCTCCACTTT CSAWKETEQGFPPLHF
- TRBJ2-5 - TRBV5-1 TGCGCCAGCAGCTTGGATTCATTTTCGGGGACCCAGTACTTC CASSLDSFSGTQYF
- TRBJ2-3 - TRBV7-9 TGTGCCAGCAGCTCAGCCCCCTCAACCACAGATACGCAGTATTTT CASSSAPSTTDTQYF
few TRBJ1-1 - TRBV2 TGTGCCATCCTTATGGGGCAGGGGAACACTGAAGCTTTCTTT CAILMGQGNTEAFF
- TRBJ2-4 - TRBV9 TGTGCCAGCAGCCGGAGCGGGTATAAAAACATTCAGTACTTC CASSRSGYKNIQYF
many TRBJ1-1 - TRBV4-1 TGCGCCAGCAGCCAATGGAGGGAGGGCACTGAAGCTTTCTTT CASSQWREGTEAFF
few TRBJ2-5 TRBD1 TRBV6-6 TGTGCCAGCAGTTCCCCAAGGGGGCGCAGGGGGGAGACCCAGTACTTC CASSSPRGRRGETQYF
few TRBJ2-6 - TRBV7-2 TGTGCCAGCAGCTTAGAGAGTGCTGGGGCCAACGTCCTGACTTTC CASSLESAGANVLTF
few TRBJ1-1 - TRBV6-5 TGTGCCAGCAGACCGGGACGATCGACCACTGAAGCTTTCTTT CASRPGRSTTEAFF
few TRBJ2-3 TRBD2 TRBV4-1 TGCGCCAGCAGCACAGAACGCGGGGGGGCAGATACGCAGTATTTT CASSTERGGADTQYF
- TRBJ2-5 - TRBV5-6 TGTGCCAGCTCCCGGAGGGGGACGGGGTCGGAGACCCAGTACTTC CASSRRGTGSETQYF
- TRBJ1-3 - TRBV5-1 TGCGCCAGCAGTTCTCTTCCCCGGACAGATAAAGTTGGAAACACCATATATTTT CASSSLPRTDKVGNTIYF
- TRBJ2-4 - TRBV2 TGTTCCAGCAGGCCCTGGGCCAAAAACATTCAGTACTTC CSSRPWAKNIQYF
- TRBJ2-1 - TRBV9 TGTGCCAGCAGCGATGAGGACGGATTCTACAATGAGCAGTTCTTC CASSDEDGFYNEQFF
- TRBJ2-3 - TRBV5-4 TGTGCCAGCAGCAAAATAGCGGGCACAGATACGCAGTATTTT CASSKIAGTDTQYF
- TRBJ1-1 TRBD1 TRBV5-1 TGCGCCAGCAGCCCCGGACAGGGGTCGAGCACTGAAGCTTTCTTT CASSPGQGSSTEAFF
- TRBJ1-5 TRBD1 TRBV20-1 TGCAGTGCTAGAGAAGGAGGGGGCCCCCAGCATTTT CSAREGGGPQHF
- TRBJ1-6 - TRBV5-1 TGCGCCAGCAGCCAAAGACTCAATAATTCACCCCTCCACTTT CASSQRLNNSPLHF
- TRBJ1-2 - TRBV5-1 TGCGCCAGCAGAGTTTATGGCCTTAACTATGGCTACACCTTC CASRVYGLNYGYTF
- TRBJ2-1 - TRBV9 TGTGCCAGCAGTCCAAGAACTAGCTCTGAGCAGTTCTTC CASSPRTSSEQFF
- TRBJ2-2 - TRBV5-5 TGTGCCAGCAGCTTTGCTGTCCGGGCAACGAACACCGGGGAGCTGTTTTTT CASSFAVRATNTGELFF
many TRBJ1-1 - TRBV6-2/TRBV6-3 TGTGCCAGCAGTTACAGAAACACTGAAGCTTTCTTT CASSYRNTEAFF